This T cell receptor (beta chain) was sequenced for a study of T cell changes during pregnancy in multiple sclerosis. The assay was immunoSEQ multiplex PCR, and TCRdb's table has in-frame clones only and misses some. The profile covers about 67,000 clones, with roughly 92% appearing a single time and about 1.5% taken by the ten largest. The sequenced sample was peripheral blood, obtained in the second trimester of pregnancy. This receptor was taken from a female donor with multiple sclerosis, enrolled in a pregnancy study.

CDR3 residues: CASSSTGTGNNEQFF. The CDR3 coding sequence is TGTGCCAGCAGTAGCACCGGGACAGGGAACAATGAGCAGTTCTTC. The genes are TRBV6-1 and TRBJ2-1; 9 nucleotides agree with TRBD1. The CDR3 covers 15 residues. Germline trimming cut 5 bases from V and 5 bases from J; bases unmatched to any gene: 7. Germline V CDR1 and CDR2: MNHNS, SASEGT.